Following are 16 T cell receptor beta chains from one sample sequenced in a study of human T cells and chemical hapten exposure. A single record per CDR3 protein comes from TCRdb applying MiXCR to the RACE reads. The table lists 300,000 to 450,000 distinct CDR3 sequences, approximately 5.1% of them singletons, with roughly 2.4% in the top ten. The sample's time point: patch test 1, 2 weeks after DPC sensitization. As for treatment: therapeutic diphenylcyclopropenone sensitization with weekly scalp DPC. Source: whole blood, taken in connection with sensitization to the hapten diphenylcyclopropenone (DPC). These receptor sequences come from a woman in her 50s with alopecia areata. Some clones in this sample may be carry-over from other donors' samples.

The chain carries TRBV28 and TRBJ1-2; D is uncertain. Trimming pared 4 bases from V and 5 bases from J, leaving 5 bases between. Germline lookup yields CDR1 MDHEN and CDR2 SYDVKM. CDR3 size: 11 residues. CDR3 in amino acids: CASSSPYGYTF. CDR3 coding DNA: TGTGCCAGCAGTTCACCTTATGGCTACACCTTC.

Only a few counts were recorded for this clonotype. The chain is built from TRBV4-1 and TRBJ1-4; weak D call: TRBD1 (5 bases). The V gene lost 0 bases and the J gene lost 0 bases, with 17 bases spanning the gap. Germline CDR1 MGHRA, CDR2 YSYEKL. The CDR3 contains 19 residues. The CDR3 sequence is CASSQDEARAQATNEKLFF. CDR3 bases: TGCGCCAGCAGCCAAGATGAAGCCAGGGCCCAGGCAACTAATGAAAAACTGTTTTTT.

This clonotype has more than one count but fewer than ten. This chain uses TRBV28 with TRBJ2-7; D may be TRBD1 (5 bases). The CDR3 totals 13 residues. V dropped 2 bases and J dropped 5 bases, with 10 bases sitting between them. Germline assignment: CDR1 MDHEN and CDR2 SYDVKM. As DNA, the CDR3 is TGTGCCAGCAGTTTACCAGGGCGAAACGAGCAGTACTTC. Residues: CASSLPGRNEQYF.

This clonotype was detected a few times. The rearrangement uses TRBV6-2 or TRBV6-3 and TRBJ2-7; D perhaps matches TRBD2 (5 bases). The length of the CDR3 is 15 residues. Germline V gene lookup returns CDR1 MNHEY and CDR2 SVGEGT. With 6 bases removed from V and 3 bases from J, the gap between germline ends came to 18 bases. CDR3 amino acids: CASRTDGGGGYEQYF. CDR3 bases: TGTGCCAGCAGGACGGACGGAGGTGGCGGCTACGAGCAGTACTTC.

This clonotype was counted between two and nine times. The rearrangement joins TRBV15 to TRBJ1-2, with 9 bases fitting TRBD1. CDR3 length: 17 amino acids. Germline V gene data show CDR1 as LNHNV and CDR2 as YYDKDF (reference sequence). V was pared by 5 bases and J by 3 bases, with 13 bases of the junction left unmatched. The DNA of the CDR3 is TGTGCCACCAGCGGGAGCCCGGGACAGGGCAGCGACTATGGCTACACCTTC. Translated: CATSGSPGQGSDYGYTF.

This clonotype was picked up a small number of times. The chain links TRBV6-6 to TRBJ2-7; 8 positions agree with TRBD2. The CDR3 is 16 residues long. V shed 6 bases and J 2 bases; nucleotides not matched to a gene: 12. Germline-derived CDR1 and CDR2 are MNHNY and SVGAGI (reference sequence). The CDR3 sequence: CASRGSGTRGTYEQYF. In nucleotides, the CDR3 is TGTGCCAGCAGAGGATCCGGGACTAGGGGGACCTACGAGCAGTACTTC.

This clonotype was counted ten times or more. J is TRBJ1-2 and V is TRBV6-2 or TRBV6-3; D is unresolved. The length of the CDR3 is 11 residues. The V gene lost 6 bases and the J gene lost 4 bases, with 6 bases spanning the gap. Germline values: CDR1 MNHEY, CDR2 SVGEGT. The CDR3 DNA sequence: TGTGCCAGCAGCTACAGCTATGGCTACACCTTC. It encodes CASSYSYGYTF.

This clonotype was counted a few times. The genes are TRBV27 and TRBJ2-3; D unresolved. The ends were cut back, 8 bases at V and 6 bases at J, with 12 bases in the middle. The CDR3 has 12 amino acids. Germline values: CDR1 MNHEY, CDR2 SMNVEV (reference sequence). The chain's CDR3 is CASGPVGDTQYF. CDR3 nucleotides: TGTGCCAGCGGACCCGTCGGGGATACGCAGTATTTT.

The chain links TRBV7-2 to TRBJ1-6; D gene unclear. The V and J ends lost 1 base and 4 bases respectively, with 8 bases between them. In germline, CDR1 is SGHTA, CDR2 FQGNSA. The CDR3 totals 15 residues. In nucleotides, the CDR3 is TGTGCCAGCAGCTTAGGAGGAATTTATAATTCACCCCTCCACTTT. Residues: CASSLGGIYNSPLHF.

The sample holds many counts of this clonotype. V and J are TRBV11-1 and TRBJ2-1, with D perhaps matching TRBD1 or TRBD2 (5 bases each). V dropped 8 bases and J dropped 2 bases, with 16 bases sitting between them. Germline V gene sequence: CDR1 SGHAT, CDR2 FQDESV (reference sequence). This CDR3 region has 15 residues. The CDR3 is CASGPRERPYNEQFF. Here the CDR3 DNA reads TGTGCCAGCGGGCCCAGGGAGAGACCCTACAATGAGCAGTTCTTC.

This clonotype appeared many times. The J gene is TRBJ2-3, the V gene TRBV20-1, with D maybe TRBD2 (5 bases). V was cut by 0 bases and J by 0 bases, with 10 bases left in between. The CDR3 has 15 residues. CDR1 DFQATT and CDR2 SNEGSKA come from the germline V gene (reference sequence). As DNA, the CDR3 is TGCAGTGCTAGAGATCCCCGGGGTAGCACAGATACGCAGTATTTT. Amino acids: CSARDPRGSTDTQYF.

This clonotype has ten or more counts. The V call is TRBV29-1, the J call TRBJ1-5; D may be TRBD1 (5 bases). The CDR3 totals 13 residues. The germline V gene encodes CDR1 SQVTM and CDR2 ANQGSEA. The ends were cut back, 2 bases at V and 6 bases at J, with 11 bases in the middle. The CDR3 DNA sequence: TGCAGCGTTGAACCCGGGGGAGGTCAGCCCCAGCATTTT. Its protein is CSVEPGGGQPQHF.

This clonotype showed up many times. The chain links TRBV6-1 to TRBJ2-3; TRBD2 agrees at 7 bases. The CDR3 contains 16 residues. Germline V gene data show CDR1 as MNHNS and CDR2 as SASEGT. The trim removed 3 bases at V and 0 bases at J, leaving 6 bases unmatched. CDR3 in DNA: TGTGCCAGCAGTGATAGTCTAGCGGCTAGCACAGATACGCAGTATTTT. Its translation: CASSDSLAASTDTQYF.

This clonotype has more than one count but fewer than ten. The chain uses TRBV6-6 and TRBJ2-1, with 11 bases matching TRBD2. The ends lost 2 bases at V and 6 bases at J; junction bases unmatched: 3. This CDR3 has 15 residues. Germline CDR1 MNHNY, CDR2 SVGAGI (reference sequence). CDR3 DNA: TGTGCCAGCAGTTACGAACTAGCGGGAGTCAATGAGCAGTTCTTC. Translation gives CASSYELAGVNEQFF.

This clonotype was picked up many times. The chain has TRBV3-1 and TRBJ2-1; D not resolved. V gave up 0 bases and J gave up 10 bases, with 7 bases separating them. The germline V gene has CDR1 LGHDT and CDR2 YNNKEL (reference sequence). This CDR3 is 12 amino acids long. The CDR3 region is CASSQDHGEQFF. The CDR3 DNA is TGTGCCAGCAGCCAAGATCACGGGGAGCAGTTCTTC.

At least ten counts were recorded for this clonotype. The chain employs TRBV10-3 and TRBJ1-3; 8 bases line up with TRBD1. This CDR3 has 15 residues. Germline V gene data show CDR1 as ENHRY and CDR2 as SYGVKD. Unmatched junction bases numbered 7, after V lost 1 base and J lost 8 bases. The CDR3 here is CAISEWGQVLDTIYF. CDR3 coding DNA: TGTGCCATCAGTGAGTGGGGACAGGTCTTGGACACCATATATTTT.